This T cell receptor beta chain was sequenced during a study of OX40 agonist ivuxolimab in advanced cancers. This CDR3 spans 15 amino acids. Germline assignment: CDR1 SNHLY and CDR2 FYNNEI. V was clipped by 3 bases and J by 0 bases, with 11 bases between them. Measured with immunoSEQ multiplex PCR; TCRdb has only the in-frame clones, and not every one. The sample includes 20,000 to 25,000 clones, around four fifths of them seen just once. The rearrangement uses TRBV2 and TRBJ1-1; D gene ambiguous. Sequenced here: CD4+ or CD8+ T cells sorted from blood, sampled in a trial of the OX40 agonist ivuxolimab. The receptor's source is an adult with an advanced solid tumor such as melanoma, head and neck, liver or kidney cancer. CDR3 sequence reads: CASSDVGIMNTEAFF. CDR3 sequence (DNA): TGTGCCAGCAGTGATGTGGGGATTATGAACACTGAAGCTTTCTTT.